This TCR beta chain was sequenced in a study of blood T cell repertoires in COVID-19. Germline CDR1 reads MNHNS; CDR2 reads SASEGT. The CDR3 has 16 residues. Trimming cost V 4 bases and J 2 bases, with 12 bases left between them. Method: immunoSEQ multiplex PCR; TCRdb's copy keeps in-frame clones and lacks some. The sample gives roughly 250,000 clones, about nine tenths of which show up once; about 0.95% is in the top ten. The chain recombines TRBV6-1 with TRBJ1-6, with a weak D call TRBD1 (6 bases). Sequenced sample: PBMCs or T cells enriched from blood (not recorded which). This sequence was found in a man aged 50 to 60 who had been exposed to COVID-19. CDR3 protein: CASSVGQWAYNSPLHF. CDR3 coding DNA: TGTGCCAGCAGTGTAGGACAGTGGGCCTATAATTCACCCCTCCACTTT.